This entry describes one T cell receptor beta chain. This CDR3 has 15 residues. In germline, CDR1 is SGHDT, CDR2 YYEEEE. The J segment lost 4 bases and the V segment lost 5 bases, leaving 8 bases of the junction unmatched. This record comes from a study of cytomegalovirus exposure and HLA in healthy donors. Vbeta (60) and Jbeta (13) primers were used in the PCR. Per the authors' pipeline: In a later analysis, about 9.9 million of 60 million to 80 million unique beta chains occurred in at least two donors. Here immunoSEQ multiplex PCR was the method, and the copy in TCRdb shows in-frame clones only, minus some. The DNA was the basis for D and trimming; V, J and clone size are from that table. In the table there are about 180,000 clones, around 80% of which are singletons.

The chain carries TRBV5-6 and TRBJ2-3; 9 bases fit TRBD1. The material sequenced was PBMCs. The source of this sequence is a woman younger than 45 in good health and CMV-seropositive. The CDR3 region is CASSFPGQGPDTQYF. CDR3 nucleotides: TGTGCCAGCAGTTTCCCGGGACAGGGCCCAGATACGCAGTATTTT.